This entry lists 27 T cell receptor beta chains sequenced from one sample in a study of blood T cell repertoires in COVID-19. Only in-frame clones appear in the TCRdb table, and some are missing; sequencing was by immunoSEQ multiplex PCR. This table has around 130,000 clones, approximately 80% appearing once. Sample: peripheral blood. Every receptor here comes from a man aged 65-85 years with acute or convalescent COVID-19.

The V call is TRBV12-3 or TRBV12-4, the J call TRBJ1-1, with D possibly being TRBD1 (5 bases). Between the trimmed V and J ends, which lost 6 bases and 8 bases, there was a span of 13 bases. This CDR3 is built from 12 residues. In DNA, the CDR3 is TGTGCCAGCAGGCCGATCGACAGAGAAGCTTTCTTT. Amino acid sequence: CASRPIDREAFF.

In nucleotides, the CDR3 is TGCGCCAGCAGCCAGTACGGCAGGGCGGATGAGCAGTTCTTC. Encoded protein: CASSQYGRADEQFF. The chain combines TRBV4-1 with TRBJ2-1, with D maybe TRBD1 (5 bases). This CDR3 comprises 14 residues. V lost 3 bases and J lost 8, with 14 bases in between. Germline CDR1 is MGHRA and CDR2 is YSYEKL.

CDR3 bases: TGTGCCAGCAGCCGGGACAGTAACTATGGCTACACCTTC. The encoded protein is CASSRDSNYGYTF. The chain has TRBV5-4 and TRBJ1-2, with 7 bases lining up with TRBD1. CDR1 and CDR2 (germline): SGHNT, YYREEE (reference sequence). J was trimmed by 1 base and V by 4 bases; bases with no gene match: 1. This CDR3 contains 13 residues.

CDR3 region: CASSLVDRSYEQYF. DNA for the CDR3: TGTGCCAGCAGTTTGGTAGACAGATCCTACGAGCAGTACTTC. The chain combines TRBV28 with TRBJ2-7; perhaps TRBD1 as D (5 bases). V shed 3 bases and J shed 1 base, with 10 bases lying between them. The CDR3 has 14 amino acids. Germline V gene lookup returns CDR1 MDHEN and CDR2 SYDVKM. Variable domain in full (rest from reference TRBV28 and TRBJ2-7): DVKVTQSSRYLVKRTGEKVFLECVQDMDHENMFWYRQDPGLGLRLIYFSYDVKMKEKGDIPEGYSVSREKKERFSLILESASTNQTSMYLCASSLVDRSYEQYFGPGTRLTVT.

The V gene is TRBV5-1, the J gene TRBJ2-7; 7 bases match TRBD1. The germline gives CDR1 SGHRS, CDR2 YFSETQ. The CDR3 is 14 amino acids. Trimming at V came to 4 bases and at J to 3 bases, leaving 7 bases not matched to a gene. The CDR3 region has the DNA TGCGCCAGCAGCCCGGTGGGACAGAGCTACGAGCAGTACTTC. Translating it yields CASSPVGQSYEQYF.

The rearrangement links TRBV4-1 to TRBJ1-5; 8 bases line up with TRBD1. With V trimmed by 1 base and J by 4 bases, 6 bases remained unmatched. The CDR3 covers 16 residues. Germline lookup yields CDR1 MGHRA and CDR2 YSYEKL. CDR3 residues: CASSQGQDRDNQPQHF. The CDR3 DNA sequence: TGCGCCAGCAGCCAAGGCCAGGACAGGGATAATCAGCCCCAGCATTTT.

The genes are TRBV4-1 and TRBJ1-5; 7 bases are a match to TRBD1. From germline, CDR1 is MGHRA and CDR2 YSYEKL. The CDR3 sequence is 18 residues long. The junction had 13 bases not matched to a gene; V was cut back by 1 base and J by 4 bases. The CDR3 DNA is TGCGCCAGCAGCCAAGTGGTTAGGGGGCTCGGTCATAATCAGCCCCAGCATTTT. Residues: CASSQVVRGLGHNQPQHF.

The chain is built from TRBV5-4 and TRBJ2-5, with TRBD2 identical over 7 bases. The CDR3 contains 13 residues. Losses at the gene ends were 4 bases for V and 4 bases for J; bases not matched to a gene: 4. Germline V gene lookup returns CDR1 SGHNT and CDR2 YYREEE (reference sequence). The CDR3 protein is CASSIRGGETQYF. The CDR3 coding sequence is TGTGCCAGCAGCATCCGCGGGGGAGAGACCCAGTACTTC.

The rearrangement joins TRBV3-1 (or the pseudogene TRBV3-2) to TRBJ2-3, with D perhaps matching TRBD1 (6 bases). Germline loops: CDR1 LGHDT, CDR2 YNNKEL (reference sequence). The ends were cut back, 8 bases at V and 2 bases at J, with 11 bases in the middle. The CDR3 has 13 amino acids. The CDR3 reads CASEGEYTDTQYF. CDR3 nucleotides: TGTGCCAGCGAGGGGGAGTACACAGATACGCAGTATTTT.

This chain uses TRBV27 with TRBJ2-1; TRBD2 agrees at 14 bases. V dropped 5 bases and J dropped 4; count of bases not matched to a gene: 13. Looked up from germline, CDR1 is MNHEY and CDR2 is SMNVEV (reference sequence). The CDR3 consists of 19 residues. The CDR3 sequence is CASSKRTSGGNYQYNEQFF. The CDR3 nucleotides are TGTGCCAGCAGTAAAAGGACTAGCGGGGGGAATTATCAGTACAATGAGCAGTTCTTC.

V and J are TRBV10-3 and TRBJ1-1; 10 nucleotides match TRBD1. CDR1 ENHRY and CDR2 SYGVKD come from the germline V gene. This CDR3 comprises 16 residues. V trimming: 6 bases; J trimming: 3 bases; junction bases outside the gene matches: 10. The CDR3 region is CAIRPGTGVGDTEAFF. CDR3 nucleotide sequence: TGTGCCATCAGACCCGGGACAGGGGTAGGGGACACTGAAGCTTTCTTT.

This chain joins TRBV19 and TRBJ2-3; 14 bases fit TRBD2. CDR3 length equals 16 residues. Trimming took 7 bases from V and 4 from J; bases not matched to a gene: 7. The germline V gene has CDR1 LNHDA and CDR2 SQIVND (reference sequence). DNA of the CDR3: TGTGCCAGTACTGAGACTAGCGGGGGGGCCTCAGATACGCAGTATTTT. This gives the protein CASTETSGGASDTQYF.

The CDR3: CASSLASQRNSGNTIYF. The DNA for the CDR3 is TGTGCCAGCAGCTTGGCGTCGCAGCGAAACTCTGGAAACACCATATATTTT. The chain carries TRBV5-6 and TRBJ1-3, with no clear D. The CDR3 length is 17 residues. With 0 bases removed from V and 0 bases from J, the gap between germline ends came to 13 bases. Germline V lookup: CDR1 SGHDT, CDR2 YYEEEE. Drawing the rest from reference TRBV5-6 and TRBJ1-3, the complete variable domain is DAGVTQSPTHLIKTRGQQVTLRCSPKSGHDTVSWYQQALGQGPQFIFQYYEEEERQRGNFPDRFSGHQFPNYSSELNVNALLLGDSALYLCASSLASQRNSGNTIYFGEGSWLTVV.

This clone came up a few times. The rearrangement uses TRBV18 and TRBJ1-1; weak D call: TRBD1 (6 bases). V lost 8 bases, J lost 3 bases, and 16 bases lay in between. The CDR3 totals 14 residues. CDR1 and CDR2 (germline): KGHSH, LQKENI. CDR3: CASRFEGGDTEAFF. The CDR3 DNA is TGTGCCAGCCGTTTTGAGGGGGGGGACACTGAAGCTTTCTTT.

V and J are TRBV4-1 and TRBJ2-2; TRBD1 matches 10 bases. Germline CDR1 reads MGHRA; CDR2 reads YSYEKL. V lost 4 bases, J lost 3 bases, and 11 bases stayed unmatched. The CDR3 has 18 residues. In DNA, the CDR3 is TGCGCCAGCAGCCGCCGGGACAGGGGCCGAGGGGACACCGGGGAGCTGTTTTTT. This translates into CASSRRDRGRGDTGELFF.

The chain recombines TRBV6-4 with TRBJ2-2, with 7 positions matching TRBD2. In germline, CDR1 is MRHNA, CDR2 SNTAGT. The CDR3 totals 14 residues. The ends lost 5 bases at V and 2 bases at J; junction bases unmatched: 2. CDR3 sequence: CASSTSANTGELFF. The CDR3 DNA follows: TGTGCCAGCAGTACTAGCGCCAACACCGGGGAGCTGTTTTTT.

V and J are TRBV4-1 and TRBJ2-2; TRBD2 agrees at 7 bases. V shed 1 base, J shed 5 bases, and the junction held 10 bases outside the gene matches. Germline V gene data show CDR1 as MGHRA and CDR2 as YSYEKL. The CDR3 consists of 17 residues. The CDR3 region has the DNA TGCGCCAGCAGCCAAGGGGGGGGTAAATTAGCGACCGGGGAGCTGTTTTTT. Protein sequence: CASSQGGGKLATGELFF.

CDR3 DNA sequence: TGTGCCAGCAGCCAAGATGGGACAGGGGTTTACGAGCAGTACTTC. Its protein is CASSQDGTGVYEQYF. The V and J genes are TRBV14 and TRBJ2-7, with TRBD1 matching 10 bases. Germline loops: CDR1 SGHDN, CDR2 FVKESK. The CDR3 sequence is 15 residues long. V was pared by 0 bases and J by 4 bases, with 3 bases of the junction left unmatched. Supplemented by reference TRBV14 and TRBJ2-7, the full variable domain reads EAGVTQFPSHSVIEKGQTVTLRCDPISGHDNLYWYRRVMGKEIKFLLHFVKESKQDESGMPNNRFLAERTGGTYSTLKVQPAELEDSGVYFCASSQDGTGVYEQYFGPGTRLTVT.

The chain joins TRBV19 to TRBJ2-1; D may be TRBD2 (6 bases). Germline V CDR1 and CDR2: LNHDA, SQIVND (reference sequence). Trimming stripped 7 bases from V and 2 bases from J, with 15 bases between. The CDR3 runs 15 residues. Here the CDR3 reads CASNSGLLAYNEQFF. The CDR3 DNA reads as TGTGCCAGTAATTCGGGACTTCTGGCCTACAATGAGCAGTTCTTC.

V gene TRBV6-5 combines with J gene TRBJ2-1, with 7 bases that match TRBD1. Germline V gives CDR1 MNHEY, CDR2 SVGAGI. V lost 6 bases, J lost 7 bases, and 9 bases stayed unmatched. The CDR3 runs 14 residues. In DNA form, the CDR3 reads TGTGCCAGCAGCAAGACAGGGCTCAGGAATGAGCAGTTCTTC. Its protein product is CASSKTGLRNEQFF.

The rearrangement uses TRBV5-1 and TRBJ2-7; D gene uncertain. The germline V gene encodes CDR1 SGHRS and CDR2 YFSETQ. V was pared by 0 bases and J by 3 bases, with 13 bases between. This CDR3 region has 15 residues. As DNA, the CDR3 is TGCGCCAGCAGCTTGGCCGATACAGCTAACTACGAGCAGTACTTC. Residues: CASSLADTANYEQYF.

The rearrangement uses TRBV5-4 and TRBJ2-7; 9 nucleotides agree with TRBD1. J gave up 2 bases and V 4 bases, and 7 bases lay outside the gene matches. The CDR3 consists of 15 residues. The germline V gene encodes CDR1 SGHNT and CDR2 YYREEE (reference sequence). The chain's CDR3 is CASSRPGTGTYEQYF. The DNA for the CDR3 is TGTGCCAGCAGCCGCCCCGGGACAGGGACCTACGAGCAGTACTTC.

The V gene is TRBV7-8, the J gene TRBJ1-3, with 7 bases aligning to TRBD1. The CDR3 is 14 residues long. V lost 6 bases to trimming and J lost 0 bases; unmatched junction nucleotides: 2. Looked up from germline, CDR1 is SGHVS and CDR2 is FQNEAQ. CDR3 sequence reads: CASSYRGSGNTIYF. CDR3 sequence (DNA): TGTGCCAGCAGTTACAGGGGCTCTGGAAACACCATATATTTT.

The rearrangement links TRBV9 to TRBJ2-5, with D possibly matching TRBD1 (5 bases). CDR1 and CDR2 (germline): SGDLS, YYNGEE. The CDR3 runs 14 residues. With 2 bases removed from V and 5 bases from J, the gap between germline ends came to 13 bases. The chain's CDR3 is CASSVGAGLETQYF. The CDR3 bases are TGTGCCAGCAGCGTTGGGGCAGGGCTTGAGACCCAGTACTTC.

The genes are TRBV2 and TRBJ1-1; TRBD1 aligns across 7 bases. V lost 6 bases, J lost 7 bases, and 11 bases stayed unmatched. The CDR3 has 14 amino acids. Germline-derived CDR1 and CDR2 are SNHLY and FYNNEI. The CDR3 DNA reads as TGTGCCAGCAGCGAGGCCCACAGGGGCAGTGAAGCTTTCTTT. Translation gives CASSEAHRGSEAFF.

The chain employs TRBV7-3 and TRBJ2-3; D may be TRBD2 (6 bases). CDR3 size: 13 residues. Trimming cost V 3 bases and J 5 bases, with 9 bases left between them. Germline loops: CDR1 SGHTA, CDR2 FQGTGA. The CDR3 spells CASSFPGVDTQYF. Written as DNA, the CDR3 is TGTGCCAGCAGCTTCCCGGGAGTAGATACGCAGTATTTT. Looking up the rest from reference TRBV7-3 and TRBJ2-3 gives the full variable domain: GAGVSQTPSNKVTEKGKYVELRCDPISGHTALYWYRQSLGQGPEFLIYFQGTGAADDSGLPNDRFFAVRPEGSVSTLKIQRTERGDSAVYLCASSFPGVDTQYFGPGTRLTVL.

The chain employs TRBV11-1 and TRBJ2-7; 7 nucleotides match TRBD1. This CDR3 has 15 amino acids. Germline CDR1 is SGHAT and CDR2 is FQDESV (reference sequence). The V gene end was trimmed by 5 bases and the J gene end by 4 bases; junction bases not matched to a gene: 11. As DNA, the CDR3 is TGTGCCAGCAGCAGAAACCGGGACAGATCGTACGAGCAGTACTTC. It translates to CASSRNRDRSYEQYF.